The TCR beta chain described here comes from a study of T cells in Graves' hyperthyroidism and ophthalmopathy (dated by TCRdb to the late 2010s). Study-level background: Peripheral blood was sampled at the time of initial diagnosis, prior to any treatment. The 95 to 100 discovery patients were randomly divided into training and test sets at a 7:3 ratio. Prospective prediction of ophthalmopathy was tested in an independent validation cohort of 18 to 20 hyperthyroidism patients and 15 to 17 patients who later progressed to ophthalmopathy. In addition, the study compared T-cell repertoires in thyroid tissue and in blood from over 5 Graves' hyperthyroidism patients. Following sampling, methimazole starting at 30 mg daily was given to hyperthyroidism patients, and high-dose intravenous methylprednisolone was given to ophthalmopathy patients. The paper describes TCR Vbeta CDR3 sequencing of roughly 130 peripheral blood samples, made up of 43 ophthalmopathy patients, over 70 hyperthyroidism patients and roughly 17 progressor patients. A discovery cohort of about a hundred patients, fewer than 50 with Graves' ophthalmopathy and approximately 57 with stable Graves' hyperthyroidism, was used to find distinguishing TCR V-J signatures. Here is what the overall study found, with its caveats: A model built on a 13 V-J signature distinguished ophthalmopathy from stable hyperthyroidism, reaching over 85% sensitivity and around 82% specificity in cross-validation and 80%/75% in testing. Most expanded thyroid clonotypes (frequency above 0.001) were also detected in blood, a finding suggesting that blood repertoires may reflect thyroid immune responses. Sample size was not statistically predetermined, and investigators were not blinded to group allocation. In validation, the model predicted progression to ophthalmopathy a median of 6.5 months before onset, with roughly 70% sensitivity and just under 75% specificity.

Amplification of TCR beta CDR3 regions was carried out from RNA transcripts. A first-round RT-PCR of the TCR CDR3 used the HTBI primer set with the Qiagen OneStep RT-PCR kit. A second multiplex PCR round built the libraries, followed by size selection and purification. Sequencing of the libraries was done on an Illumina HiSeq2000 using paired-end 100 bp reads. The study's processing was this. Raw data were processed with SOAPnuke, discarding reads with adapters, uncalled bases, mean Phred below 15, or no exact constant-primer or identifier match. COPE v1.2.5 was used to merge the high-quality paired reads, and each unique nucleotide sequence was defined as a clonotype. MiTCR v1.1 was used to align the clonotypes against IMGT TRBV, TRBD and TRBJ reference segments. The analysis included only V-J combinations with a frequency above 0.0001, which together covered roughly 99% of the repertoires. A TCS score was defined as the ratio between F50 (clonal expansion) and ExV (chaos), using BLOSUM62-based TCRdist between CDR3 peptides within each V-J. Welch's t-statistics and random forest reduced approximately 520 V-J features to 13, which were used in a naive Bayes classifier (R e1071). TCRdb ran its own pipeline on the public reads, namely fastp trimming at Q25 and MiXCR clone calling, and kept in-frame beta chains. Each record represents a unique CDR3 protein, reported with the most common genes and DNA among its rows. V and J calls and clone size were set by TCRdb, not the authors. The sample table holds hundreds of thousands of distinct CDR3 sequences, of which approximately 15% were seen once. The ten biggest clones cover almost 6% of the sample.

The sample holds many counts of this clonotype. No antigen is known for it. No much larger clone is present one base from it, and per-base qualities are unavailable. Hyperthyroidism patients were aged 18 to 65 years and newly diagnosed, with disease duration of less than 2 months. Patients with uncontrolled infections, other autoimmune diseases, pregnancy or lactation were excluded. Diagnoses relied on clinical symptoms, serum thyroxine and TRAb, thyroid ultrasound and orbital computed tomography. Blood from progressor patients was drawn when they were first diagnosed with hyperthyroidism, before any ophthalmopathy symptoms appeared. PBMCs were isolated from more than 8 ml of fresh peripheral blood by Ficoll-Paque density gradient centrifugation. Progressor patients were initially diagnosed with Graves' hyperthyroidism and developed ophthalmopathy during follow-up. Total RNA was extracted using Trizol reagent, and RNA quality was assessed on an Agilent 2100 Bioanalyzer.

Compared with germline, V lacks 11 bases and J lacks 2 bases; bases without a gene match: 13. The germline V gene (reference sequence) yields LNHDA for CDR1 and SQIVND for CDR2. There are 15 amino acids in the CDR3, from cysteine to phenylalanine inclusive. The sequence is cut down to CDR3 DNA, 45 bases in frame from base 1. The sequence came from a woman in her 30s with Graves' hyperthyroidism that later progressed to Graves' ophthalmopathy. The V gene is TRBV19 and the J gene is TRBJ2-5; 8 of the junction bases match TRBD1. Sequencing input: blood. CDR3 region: CAAGGREVRQETQYF. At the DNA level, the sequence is TGTGCCGCAGGGGGCCGTGAGGTGCGACAAGAGACCCAGTACTTC.